The sequence of this T cell receptor (beta chain) was determined in a study of blood T cells in healthy people across ages (dated by TCRdb to 2014 to 2015). Study-wide context: In model experiments, roughly one uniquely barcoded TCR beta cDNA molecule per two T cells was captured by template switching. Age-related changes in TCR beta repertoire diversity were measured in the study by deep sequencing normalized with unique cDNA molecular identifiers. Donors were grouped into four age groups: young (average 16 years), middle-aged (roughly 37), aged (62) and long-lived (just over 80). Two additional independent replicas of 1 million unique cDNA reads from the same blood draw were analyzed for two donors (one aged 18 to 30 and one aged 80 or older).

The donors were 40 or so Caucasian individuals from Russia, aged 6 to 90 years, who were systemically healthy. Ten milliliters of peripheral blood were drawn from each donor into EDTA-treated Vacutainer tubes. Ficoll-Paque density-gradient centrifugation was used to isolate PBMCs, with at least 6 million obtained per sample. Trizol reagent was used to extract total RNA from PBMCs, with at least 5 micrograms per sample. For every donor, an aliquot of PBMCs went through flow cytometry to measure the percentages of naive CD45RAhigh/CD27high T cells. In this sample, this clonotype turned up a few times. Its antigen remains unidentified. Base qualities are not at hand, and no much larger clone is one base apart. The study at large found these results: The percentage of naive T cells measured by flow cytometry correlated strongly with observed TCR beta diversity. Donor CMV infection status was unknown, potentially confounding age-related changes in expanded clonotypes. As age increased, observed TCR beta diversity per million T cells dropped in a roughly linear way, and a significant reduction was already evident by age around 41. Compared with the aged group, the long-lived group had more naive CD4+ T cells, fewer expanded clones and increased TCR diversity, a pattern suggesting age selection. Since profiling was done on bulk unsorted PBMCs, naive and antigen-experienced compartments could not be conclusively compared. Estimates of total diversity based on one million sequenced T cells were considered lower bounds and underestimates.

Library creation used 5' RACE. Sequenced on an Illumina HiSeq 2500. The second PCR ran for about 7 to 11 cycles and used a J-beta primer mix along with a sample-barcoded 5' primer. A template-switch 5' adaptor carrying 12 random nucleotides introduced a unique molecular identifier onto each TCR beta cDNA molecule. At least 2.5 million CDR3-containing paired-end reads were obtained from each sample. First-strand cDNA synthesis was performed from all RNA using the Mint cDNA synthesis kit, with priming by a TRBC-specific oligonucleotide. Following uracil-DNA glycosylase treatment, a first 18-cycle PCR with universal primers M1SS and BC2_uni_R was performed on all cDNA. In the paper's pipeline: For normalization, 1 million high-quality reads were randomly selected from each sample, with every read carrying a distinct molecular identifier. Reads with shared molecular identifiers were discarded instead of being binned into consensus sequences. MiTCR, set to a Q25 quality threshold and the strictest error-elimination algorithm, was used for CDR3 identification, clonotype clustering and error correction. A nonparametric unseen species model with Euler transformation was used to estimate lower-bound total TCR beta diversity. TCRdb passed the public sequencing reads through fastp at Q25 and MiXCR, retaining productive beta sequences. Rows merge per CDR3 protein into single entries with the most common DNA and genes. These V and J calls derive from TCRdb rather than the authors' analysis. The sample profile shows some 890,000 distinct CDR3 sequences; 25% to 35% of them were found once. The top ten clones comprise roughly 10% of the sample.

CDR1 is given as SGHNT and CDR2 as YYREEE, both from the germline V gene (reference sequence). The germline V and J ends show losses of 1 base and 3 bases respectively, and no gene match explains 14 bases of the junction. Spanning cysteine to phenylalanine, the CDR3 consists of 18 amino acids. The kept DNA is CDR3 alone, 54 bases in frame from the first base. This sample was shared with a second study, whose subject was T cells of mothers and their children. The second study's authors report: Nine systemically healthy Caucasian individuals served as donors, namely three mothers together with their six children. cDNA synthesis consumed the entire amount of extracted RNA, loaded at roughly 1.5 ug RNA in each 15 ul reaction. In the second PCR, sample barcodes and 2-4 random nucleotides were introduced via the M1S primer. Over 8 million TCR beta CDR3 reads came from each mother, compared with 3.3 million or so reads from each child. Thymic selection similarly shapes TCR recombination output in related and unrelated pairs, with minor effect from inherited differences. Normalized repertoire overlap in related mother-child pairs was always slightly higher than in unrelated mother-child pairs, but the difference was never significant. No persistent microchimeric T cell clones were found, with a detection sensitivity of around 100 clones per million clonotypes. The study used deep NGS to compare TCR beta repertoires of mothers and children, seeking features distinguishing related mother-child pairs from unrelated individuals. On average, the children were roughly 11 +/- 4 years old, while the mothers were about 38 +/- 4 years old. After adapters were ligated using NEBNext reagents, the libraries underwent 100+100 nt paired-end sequencing on an Illumina HiSeq 2000. To avoid cross-contamination, the mother libraries and the child libraries were prepared a month apart and sequenced in separate runs. Between roughly 500,000 and 2,100,000 distinct TCR beta clonotypes were identified per donor. Naive TCR beta clonotypes were estimated from low-frequency clonotypes matched to each donor's FACS-determined naive share, without sorting.

This TCR came from a woman aged 35 to 49 in good health. Recombination joined TRBV5-4 with TRBJ2-5, with 8 central nucleotides matching TRBD1. Input material: blood. In nucleotide form, the sequence is TGTGCCAGCAGCTTGTTTGGGCCGGCAGGGGGCCTTAAAGAGACCCAGTACTTC. This yields the protein CASSLFGPAGGLKETQYF.